Listed below are T cell receptor beta chains from one sample, sequenced in a study of blood T cell repertoires in COVID-19. Sequencing used immunoSEQ multiplex PCR; TCRdb keeps in-frame clones, though not all of them. This table has 170,000 or so clones, 75% to 80% appearing once. The sample was peripheral blood. These receptor sequences come from a woman in her seventies with acute or convalescent COVID-19. Each CDR3 is given with its conserved first and last residue. A D gene is named only where the DNA matches it firmly. Only part of the rows carry a size: once, few, many, or a class if the clone is expanded.

J gene | D gene | clone size | V gene | CDR3 protein | CDR3 DNA
TRBJ1-6 | NA | NA | TRBV5-5 | CASSLAATPYNSPLHF | TGTGCCAGCAGCTTGGCCGCGACACCTTATAATTCACCCCTCCACTTT
TRBJ2-7 | NA | NA | TRBV27 | CASRGNRDYEQYF | TGTGCCAGCAGGGGGAACAGGGACTACGAGCAGTACTTC
TRBJ2-7 | NA | NA | TRBV24-1 | CATKPRVAYEQYF | TGTGCCACGAAACCCCGGGTCGCCTACGAGCAGTACTTC
TRBJ2-1 | NA | NA | TRBV19 | CASSIGGGPYNEQFF | TGTGCCAGTAGTATAGGCGGGGGCCCCTACAATGAGCAGTTCTTC
TRBJ2-7 | TRBD2 | NA | TRBV2 | CASASGSSEQYF | TGTGCCAGCGCTAGCGGGAGTAGCGAGCAGTACTTC
TRBJ1-5 | NA | once | TRBV24-1 | CATSDLIGRPDRFNQPQHF | TGTGCCACCAGTGATTTAATAGGGAGACCTGATAGATTTAATCAGCCCCAGCATTTT
TRBJ2-1 | TRBD2 | NA | TRBV5-1 | CASSSPTSGTYYEQFF | TGCGCCAGCAGCTCACCGACTAGCGGGACATATTATGAGCAGTTCTTC
TRBJ2-7 | NA | few | TRBV12-3/TRBV12-4 | CASSLEGYEQYF | TGTGCCAGCAGTTTGGAGGGTTACGAGCAGTACTTC
TRBJ1-5 | NA | NA | TRBV6-1 | CASSEPGVQPQHF | TGTGCCAGCAGTGAACCAGGGGTTCAGCCCCAGCATTTT
TRBJ1-1 | NA | NA | TRBV10-1 | CASSDWGELNTEAFF | TGCGCCAGCAGTGACTGGGGGGAACTGAACACTGAAGCTTTCTTT
TRBJ1-5 | NA | NA | TRBV5-6 | CASSLRGGGQPQHF | TGTGCCAGCAGCTTAAGAGGGGGGGGTCAGCCCCAGCATTTT
TRBJ2-7 | TRBD2 | NA | TRBV18 | CASSPIAGAFEQYF | TGTGCCAGCTCACCAATTGCGGGAGCCTTCGAGCAGTACTTC
TRBJ2-3 | TRBD1 | NA | TRBV2 | CASSDRVGADTQYF | TGTGCCAGCAGCGACAGGGTGGGGGCAGATACGCAGTATTTT
TRBJ2-1 | NA | NA | TRBV7-2 | CASSLTRNNEQFF | TGTGCCAGCAGCTTAACAAGAAACAATGAGCAGTTCTTC
TRBJ2-7 | NA | NA | TRBV5-1 | CASSVTAGGTYEQYF | TGCGCCAGCAGCGTGACAGCTGGCGGGACCTACGAGCAGTACTTC
TRBJ1-6 | NA | NA | TRBV27 | CASSLSSGHISPLHF | TGTGCCAGCAGTTTATCATCAGGACATATTTCACCCCTCCACTTT
TRBJ2-1 | TRBD2 | NA | TRBV5-1 | CASSPAGGGNEQFF | TGCGCCAGCAGCCCAGCGGGAGGAGGCAATGAGCAGTTCTTC
TRBJ2-3 | TRBD2 | NA | TRBV7-2 | CASSLGLAGDTQYF | TGTGCCAGCAGCTTGGGACTAGCGGGAGATACGCAGTATTTT
TRBJ2-2 | TRBD2 | NA | TRBV25-1 | CASSELAGGRTGELFF | TGTGCCAGCAGTGAACTAGCGGGAGGGAGGACCGGGGAGCTGTTTTTT
TRBJ1-2 | TRBD1 | once | TRBV19 | CASSSTGKANYGYTF | TGTGCCAGTAGTTCGACAGGGAAAGCTAACTATGGCTACACCTTC
TRBJ2-5 | TRBD1 | NA | TRBV4-2 | CASSPGQEIHETQYF | TGTGCCAGCAGCCCGGGACAGGAGATTCATGAGACCCAGTACTTC
TRBJ2-1 | TRBD2 | NA | TRBV10-1 | CASSGTSGRAYEQFF | TGCGCCAGCAGCGGGACTAGCGGGAGGGCCTATGAGCAGTTCTTC
TRBJ2-1 | NA | NA | TRBV6-1 | CASSEGPDSYNEQFF | TGTGCCAGCAGTGAAGGTCCCGACAGTTACAATGAGCAGTTCTTC
TRBJ1-6 | NA | NA | TRBV3-1/TRBV3-2 | CASSQGNRVGSPLHF | TGTGCCAGCAGCCAAGGAAACAGGGTAGGCTCACCCCTCCACTTT
TRBJ2-5 | TRBD2 | NA | TRBV2 | CASSEGLAGGVETQYF | TGTGCCAGCAGTGAGGGACTAGCGGGAGGTGTTGAGACCCAGTACTTC
TRBJ2-7 | TRBD2 | NA | TRBV29-1 | CSVLAGRGEQYF | TGCAGCGTTCTAGCGGGACGGGGCGAGCAGTACTTC
TRBJ1-5 | TRBD1 | NA | TRBV7-2 | CASSSTGGLNQPQHF | TGTGCCAGCAGCTCGACAGGGGGTCTCAATCAGCCCCAGCATTTT
TRBJ2-7 | TRBD2 | NA | TRBV4-1 | CASSHPEGLAYEQYF | TGCGCCAGCAGCCACCCGGAAGGACTAGCGTACGAGCAGTACTTC
TRBJ1-1 | NA | few | TRBV29-1 | CSVFTGGTEAFF | TGCAGCGTCTTTACGGGTGGAACTGAAGCTTTCTTT
TRBJ1-2 | TRBD1 | NA | TRBV5-4 | CASSTQGVGGYTF | TGTGCCAGCAGCACGCAGGGGGTCGGTGGCTACACCTTC
TRBJ2-1 | NA | NA | TRBV7-7 | CASSREFGFSYNEQFF | TGTGCCAGCAGCCGCGAGTTCGGTTTTTCCTACAATGAGCAGTTCTTC
TRBJ2-1 | NA | few | TRBV2 | CASSDPGALWDEQFF | TGTGCCAGCAGTGACCCAGGGGCTTTATGGGATGAGCAGTTCTTC
TRBJ2-1 | TRBD2 | NA | TRBV7-2 | CASSLRSSGKDNEQFF | TGTGCCAGCAGCTTAAGGTCTAGCGGGAAGGACAATGAGCAGTTCTTC
TRBJ2-7 | NA | NA | TRBV24-1 | CATSATQSTETQYF | TGTGCCACCAGTGCCACCCAGTCGACGGAGACGCAGTACTTC
TRBJ2-1 | TRBD2 | NA | TRBV11-2 | CASSPGSGRGLSREQFF | TGTGCCAGCAGCCCGGGTAGCGGGAGAGGTTTAAGTCGTGAGCAGTTCTTC
TRBJ2-3 | NA | NA | TRBV3-1/TRBV3-2 | CASSQGTSSTNTQYF | TGTGCCAGCAGCCAGGGGACTTCTTCCACAAATACGCAGTATTTT
TRBJ2-2 | TRBD2 | NA | TRBV2 | CASTEGILAGVTGELFF | TGTGCCAGCACGGAAGGTATACTAGCGGGAGTGACCGGGGAGCTGTTTTTT
TRBJ1-4 | NA | NA | TRBV6-6 | CASSYSGVFNEKLFF | TGTGCCAGCAGTTATTCGGGGGTCTTTAATGAAAAACTGTTTTTT
TRBJ2-7 | NA | few | TRBV6-1 | CASSEVQRVVFYEQYF | TGTGCCAGCAGTGAAGTGCAGAGGGTAGTCTTCTACGAGCAGTACTTC
TRBJ1-6 | TRBD1 | NA | TRBV9 | CASSVDRGSPLHF | TGTGCCAGCAGCGTCGACAGGGGTTCACCCCTCCACTTT
TRBJ2-1 | NA | NA | TRBV6-2/TRBV6-3 | CASSSLRQNQHSYNEQFF | TGTGCCAGCAGTTCTCTTCGACAGAACCAGCACTCCTACAATGAGCAGTTCTTC
TRBJ2-2 | NA | NA | TRBV19 | CAIRGGADSGELFF | TGTGCCATAAGGGGGGGAGCGGATTCCGGGGAGCTGTTTTTT
TRBJ1-5 | NA | NA | TRBV5-1 | CASSTGTGINQPQHF | TGCGCCAGCAGCACAGGAACAGGGATCAATCAGCCCCAGCATTTT
TRBJ1-6 | TRBD1 | NA | TRBV9 | CASSLRTGINSPLHF | TGTGCCAGCAGCCTGAGGACAGGGATAAATTCACCCCTCCACTTT
TRBJ2-2 | TRBD1 | NA | TRBV5-1 | CASSLEGAATGELFF | TGCGCCAGCAGCTTGGAGGGGGCGGCCACCGGGGAGCTGTTTTTT
TRBJ1-3 | TRBD1 | NA | TRBV7-2 | CASSSVRVTGGNTIYF | TGTGCCAGCAGCTCTGTCCGGGTGACAGGGGGAAACACCATATATTTT
TRBJ2-3 | NA | NA | TRBV7-9 | CASSLQSTDTQYF | TGTGCCAGCAGCTTACAAAGCACAGATACGCAGTATTTT
TRBJ1-2 | NA | NA | TRBV29-1 | CSVEQNYGYTF | TGCAGCGTTGAACAGAACTATGGCTACACCTTC
TRBJ1-2 | TRBD1 | NA | TRBV3-1/TRBV3-2 | CASSLGQGRYGYTF | TGTGCCAGCAGCCTGGGACAGGGGAGATATGGCTACACCTTC
TRBJ2-3 | NA | NA | TRBV12-3/TRBV12-4 | CASSFIVHTQYF | TGTGCCAGCAGTTTTATTGTTCATACGCAGTATTTT